This record looks at one T cell receptor beta chain sequence and its context. Its antigen is not identified. Time point indicated: week 23, last vaccination. Every vaccine dose comprised 300 ug of mutant IDH1 20-mer peptide plus topical imiquimod. The protocol was immunoSEQ multiplex PCR, while the TCRdb copy is restricted to in-frame clones and leaves out a portion. The table shows about 56,000 clones, with 87% occurring only once. The sample belongs to a study of a mutant IDH1 vaccine in newly diagnosed glioma. From germline, CDR1 is SNHLY and CDR2 FYNNEI. The CDR3 has 13 residues. Deletions cut 6 bases from V and 2 bases from J, with 7 bases between.

The sample in question was PBMCs, obtained from a glioma patient whose treatment included an IDH1 peptide vaccine. This TCR came from a man aged 35-49 years with glioma. The chain joins TRBV2 to TRBJ2-2; possibly TRBD1 for D (5 bases). The CDR3 loop reads CASSRANTGELFF. The CDR3 DNA reads as TGTGCCAGCAGCAGGGCAAACACCGGGGAGCTGTTTTTT.